The 17 T cell receptor beta chains reported below all come from one sample, sequenced in a study of Graves' ophthalmopathy and Graves' hyperthyroidism. RNA transcripts provided the template for amplifying TCR beta CDR3 regions. Following a first-round RT-PCR that used HTBI primers, a second-round multiplex PCR was carried out. TCRdb reprocessed the multiplex PCR reads via MiXCR and lists one record per CDR3 protein. The table shows hundreds of thousands of distinct CDR3 sequences, with 15% occurring only once. The sample taken for sequencing was peripheral blood. Source of these receptors: a woman between 18 and 30 years old with stable Graves' hyperthyroidism.

This clonotype has a count of ten or more. CDR3 sequence reads: CASRGTIGAYEQYF. CDR3 sequence (DNA): TGCGCCAGCAGGGGGACAATAGGGGCCTACGAGCAGTACTTC. The chain combines TRBV10-2 with TRBJ2-7, with TRBD1 as a possible D gene (6 bases). The ends were cut back, 6 bases at V and 2 bases at J, with 14 bases in the middle. The V gene's germline CDR1 is WSHSY and CDR2 SAAADI. The CDR3 covers 14 residues.

This clonotype appeared many times. CDR3 amino acids: CASRGDMNTEAFF. The CDR3 region has the DNA TGTGCCAGTAGGGGGGATATGAACACTGAAGCTTTCTTT. The V and J genes are TRBV19 and TRBJ1-1, with D possibly being TRBD1 (5 bases). Trimming shortened V by 6 bases and J by 0 bases, and 8 bases separated the two germline ends. The CDR3 spans 13 residues. Looked up from germline, CDR1 is LNHDA and CDR2 is SQIVND (reference sequence).

This chain uses TRBV4-1 with TRBJ1-3; maybe TRBD1 (5 bases). Trimming pared 3 bases from V and 0 bases from J, leaving 6 bases between. This CDR3 region has 14 residues. Germline V gene data show CDR1 as MGHRA and CDR2 as YSYEKL. Written as DNA, the CDR3 is TGCGCCAGCAGCCAGACAGTCTCTGGAAACACCATATATTTT. Its protein is CASSQTVSGNTIYF.

This clonotype was detected many times. V is TRBV12-3 or TRBV12-4 and J is TRBJ2-7; D not certain. The V end was cut by 6 bases, the J end by 2 bases, with 8 bases between. This CDR3 is 12 amino acids long. The CDR3 loop is CASSLAAYEQYF. CDR3 DNA: TGTGCCAGCAGCCTCGCGGCCTACGAGCAGTACTTC.

This clonotype was picked up many times. The CDR3 reads CSARSGQDYEQYF. The CDR3 nucleotides are TGCAGTGCTAGATCGGGACAGGACTACGAGCAGTACTTC. The chain carries TRBV20-1 and TRBJ2-7, with TRBD1 matching 8 bases. The CDR3 covers 13 residues. V was pared by 2 bases and J by 3 bases, with 3 bases of the junction left unmatched. CDR1 DFQATT and CDR2 SNEGSKA come from the germline V gene (reference sequence).

The chain joins TRBV6-1 to TRBJ1-1; TRBD1 might be the D (6 bases). The V gene's germline CDR1 is MNHNS and CDR2 SASEGT. Deletions cut 6 bases from V and 5 bases from J, with 13 bases between. The CDR3 loop spans 13 amino acids. CDR3 in amino acids: CASRGGLETEAFF. The DNA for the CDR3 is TGTGCCAGCAGAGGGGGGTTGGAGACTGAAGCTTTCTTT.

This clonotype was seen ten or more times. The chain joins TRBV6-1 to TRBJ2-5; no firm D call. The CDR3 loop spans 15 amino acids. Per the germline V gene, CDR1 is MNHNS and CDR2 is SASEGT. V gave up 2 bases and J gave up 5 bases, with 15 bases separating them. CDR3 loop: CASSETGGVHETQYF. CDR3 sequence (DNA): TGTGCCAGCAGTGAAACGGGTGGGGTTCACGAGACCCAGTACTTC.

This clonotype has a count of ten or more. The J gene is TRBJ2-7, the V gene TRBV19, with TRBD1 matching over 10 bases. The CDR3 extends over 15 amino acids. V shed 3 bases, J shed 4 bases, and the junction held 6 bases outside the gene matches. The germline V gene encodes CDR1 LNHDA and CDR2 SQIVND (reference sequence). The CDR3 reads CASSILGTGAYEQYF. DNA of the CDR3: TGTGCCAGTAGTATCCTCGGGACAGGGGCGTACGAGCAGTACTTC.

This clonotype has at least ten counts. A junction end diverges from the germline sequence, so it may reflect a read error. This rearrangement joins TRBV5-1 to TRBJ2-2; 8 bases are a match to TRBD1. This CDR3 spans 15 amino acids. The germline CDR1 and CDR2 sequences are SGHRS and YFSETQ. CDR3 in amino acids: CASSLQGANTGELFF. The CDR3 DNA is TGTGCCAGCAGCTTACAGGGGGCGAACACCGGGGAGCTGTTTTTT.

This clonotype was found once. The rearrangement joins TRBV6-9 to TRBJ1-6; unclear D gene. The CDR3 is 13 amino acids. V gave up 3 bases and J gave up 8 bases, with 8 bases separating them. Germline CDR1 and CDR2: MNHGY and SVAAGI. This CDR3 reads CASSYEVDSPLHF. CDR3 nucleotides: TGTGCCAGCAGTTACGAGGTGGATTCACCCCTCCACTTT.

By sample share, this clonotype is hyperexpanded (1% or more). The CDR3 bases are TGTGCCAGTAGTTGGTCCGCGAATCAGCCCCAGCATTTT. This codes for CASSWSANQPQHF. The V call is TRBV19, the J call TRBJ1-5; no firm D call. The length of the CDR3 is 13 residues. Germline assignment: CDR1 LNHDA and CDR2 SQIVND (reference sequence). Trimming took off 5 bases at V and 4 bases at J, with 9 bases between the two ends.

This clonotype was seen at least ten times. This chain uses TRBV28 with TRBJ2-7; D is unclear. CDR1 and CDR2 from the germline V gene are MDHEN and SYDVKM. The V and J ends lost 7 bases and 0 bases respectively, with 10 bases between them. The CDR3 spans 13 residues. The CDR3 here is CASIPPGSYEQYF. The DNA for the CDR3 is TGTGCCAGCATCCCCCCTGGCTCCTACGAGCAGTACTTC.

This clonotype has ten or more counts. The chain has TRBV5-5 and TRBJ2-2; a weak D match, TRBD2 (6 bases). The V end was cut by 4 bases, the J end by 2 bases, with 9 bases between. This CDR3 contains 14 residues. Germline V gene lookup returns CDR1 SGHKS and CDR2 YYEKEE (reference sequence). This chain's CDR3 is CASSHTSNTGELFF. DNA for the CDR3: TGTGCCAGCAGCCATACTAGCAACACCGGGGAGCTGTTTTTT.

This clonotype has only a few counts. The chain carries TRBV5-5 and TRBJ1-1, with unresolved D. Trimming cost V 3 bases and J 6 bases, with 9 bases left between them. Germline V gene data show CDR1 as SGHKS and CDR2 as YYEKEE (reference sequence). The CDR3 runs 12 residues. CDR3 nucleotide sequence: TGTGCCAGCAGCTCCAACTTGGCTGAAGCTTTCTTT. Translated, it gives CASSSNLAEAFF. The entire variable domain, with the rest obtained from reference TRBV5-5 and TRBJ1-1, is as follows: DAGVTQSPTHLIKTRGQQVTLRCSPISGHKSVSWYQQVLGQGPQFIFQYYEKEERGRGNFPDRFSARQFPNYSSELNVNALLLGDSALYLCASSSNLAEAFFGQGTRLTVV.

This clonotype has a count of ten or more. The V gene is TRBV10-3, the J gene TRBJ2-7, with 9 bases that match TRBD2. The germline gives CDR1 ENHRY, CDR2 SYGVKD. This CDR3 contains 15 residues. J was trimmed by 6 bases and V by 0 bases; bases with no gene match: 6. The CDR3 region is CAISESGGGALEQYF. The CDR3 DNA follows: TGTGCCATCAGTGAGTCCGGCGGGGGGGCGCTCGAGCAGTACTTC.

This clonotype was recorded many times. The rearrangement links TRBV12-3 or TRBV12-4 to TRBJ1-2; D not resolved. The CDR3 is 14 amino acids. V was pared by 5 bases and J by 4 bases, with 14 bases between. The CDR3 here is CASSPARQFYGYTF. CDR3 nucleotide sequence: TGTGCCAGCAGTCCAGCCCGGCAGTTCTATGGCTACACCTTC.

There are many counts of this clonotype. The CDR3 bases are TGTGCCAGTAGTATGATAGGGTGGGCCACTGAAGCTTTCTTT. Residues: CASSMIGWATEAFF. This sequence joins TRBV19 and TRBJ1-1; D is ambiguous. V was shortened by 3 bases and J by 4 bases, with 12 bases between the two germline ends. The germline CDR1 and CDR2 sequences are LNHDA and SQIVND (reference sequence). This CDR3 has 14 residues.